The clone carrying this T cell receptor (beta chain) was recorded many times. Its antigen remains unidentified. This record belongs to a study of CD8 T cells in ankylosing spondylitis. Quantitative 5'-RACE with molecular barcodes was used to make the TCR beta libraries. TCRdb reprocessed the 5' RACE reads with MiXCR, giving one entry per CDR3 protein. The data show about 210,000 distinct CDR3 sequences, with over 7% seen just once and 4.8% held by the top ten. Study results and caveats: Researchers report that disease-linked clones proved CD8+ and relatively rare in peripheral blood. The study looked at matched synovial fluid samples from ankylosing spondylitis patients. Disease-linked clones were reported to be significantly enriched there. A TCR beta motif of eight or nine highly homologous variants seemed to mark ankylosing spondylitis blood.

This CDR3 contains 11 residues. With 4 bases removed from V and 5 bases from J, the gap between germline ends came to 4 bases. The germline V gene encodes CDR1 KGHDR and CDR2 SFDVKD. This chain joins TRBV24-1 and TRBJ1-2; D uncertain. This sequence was found in a female donor with ankylosing spondylitis or in good health (not recorded which). The source material was blood, either unsorted or a sorted T cell fraction (not recorded which). The CDR3 DNA reads as TGTGCCACCAGTGAGGGATATGGCTACACCTTC. Its translation is CATSEGYGYTF.